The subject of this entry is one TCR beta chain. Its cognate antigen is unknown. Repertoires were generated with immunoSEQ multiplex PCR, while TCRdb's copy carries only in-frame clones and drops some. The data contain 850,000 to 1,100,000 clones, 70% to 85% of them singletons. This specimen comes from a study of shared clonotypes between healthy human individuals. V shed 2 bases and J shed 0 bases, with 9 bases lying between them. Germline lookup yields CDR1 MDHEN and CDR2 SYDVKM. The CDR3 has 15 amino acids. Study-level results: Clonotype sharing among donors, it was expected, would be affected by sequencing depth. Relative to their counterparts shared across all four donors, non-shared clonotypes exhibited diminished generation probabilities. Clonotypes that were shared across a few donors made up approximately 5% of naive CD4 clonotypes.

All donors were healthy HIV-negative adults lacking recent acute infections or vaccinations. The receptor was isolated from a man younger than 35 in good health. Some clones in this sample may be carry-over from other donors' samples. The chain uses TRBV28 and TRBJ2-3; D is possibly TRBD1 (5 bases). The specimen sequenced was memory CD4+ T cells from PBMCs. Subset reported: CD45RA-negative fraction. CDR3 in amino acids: CASSLAGSSTDTQYF. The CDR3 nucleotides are TGTGCCAGCAGTTTAGCAGGGTCAAGCACAGATACGCAGTATTTT. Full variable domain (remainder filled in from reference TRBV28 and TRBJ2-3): DVKVTQSSRYLVKRTGEKVFLECVQDMDHENMFWYRQDPGLGLRLIYFSYDVKMKEKGDIPEGYSVSREKKERFSLILESASTNQTSMYLCASSLAGSSTDTQYFGPGTRLTVL.